Below are 21 T cell receptor beta chains sequenced from a single sample in a study of blood T cell repertoires in COVID-19. TCRdb keeps only in-frame clones here, not all; method: immunoSEQ multiplex PCR. Of 60,000 to 65,000 clones in the sample, roughly 83% are singletons; the top ten hold roughly 10%. Sequencing used peripheral blood. These receptors all come from a man over 45 with COVID-19, enrolled during active disease.

This clone was seen more than once but under ten times. The chain combines TRBV5-4 with TRBJ2-7; D gene unclear. CDR1 SGHNT and CDR2 YYREEE come from the germline V gene (reference sequence). V dropped 4 bases and J dropped 5 bases, with 13 bases sitting between them. The CDR3 loop spans 13 amino acids. The CDR3 region is CASSLEWADEQYF. The CDR3 bases are TGTGCCAGCAGCCTGGAGTGGGCTGACGAGCAGTACTTC. The whole variable domain, filled in from reference TRBV5-4 and TRBJ2-7, reads ETGVTQSPTHLIKTRGQQVTLRCSSQSGHNTVSWYQQALGQGPQFIFQYYREEENGRGNFPPRFSGLQFPNYSSELNVNALELDDSALYLCASSLEWADEQYFGPGTRLTVT.

The V call is TRBV6-1, the J call TRBJ2-2; D ambiguous. Looked up from germline, CDR1 is MNHNS and CDR2 is SASEGT. Deletions cut 2 bases from V and 7 bases from J, with 2 bases between. The CDR3 contains 11 residues. The CDR3 DNA is TGTGCCAGCAGTGAACACGGGGAGCTGTTTTTT. It encodes CASSEHGELFF.

The J gene is TRBJ2-1, the V gene TRBV6-5; 10 bases map to TRBD2. CDR3 length equals 14 residues. Germline loops: CDR1 MNHEY, CDR2 SVGAGI. J was trimmed by 12 bases and V by 2 bases; bases with no gene match: 7. CDR3 protein: CASSYRASGSPQFF. The CDR3 DNA follows: TGTGCCAGCAGTTACAGGGCTAGCGGGAGTCCGCAGTTCTTC.

The chain combines TRBV5-1 with TRBJ2-7; perhaps TRBD1 as D (10 bases). Germline V lookup: CDR1 SGHRS, CDR2 YFSETQ. V lost 10 bases and J lost 3, with 23 bases in between. The CDR3 runs 15 residues. The CDR3 sequence is CARGGGQGPVYEQYF. DNA of the CDR3: TGCGCCCGCGGGGGGGGACAGGGGCCCGTCTACGAGCAGTACTTC.

The rearrangement uses TRBV6-6 and TRBJ2-2; 7 bases are shared with TRBD2. The V and J ends lost 5 bases and 8 bases, in that order; junction bases with no gene match: 26. Germline CDR1 MNHNY, CDR2 SVGAGI (reference sequence). The CDR3 totals 20 residues. Here the CDR3 reads CASSRKPPLRAGDGSGELFF. In nucleotides, the CDR3 is TGTGCCAGCAGTCGAAAGCCCCCCCTCCGGGCGGGAGACGGTTCGGGGGAGCTGTTTTTT.

The chain is built from TRBV7-2 and TRBJ2-1; 12 nucleotides line up with TRBD2. V was pared by 5 bases and J by 4 bases, with 3 bases of the junction left unmatched. The CDR3 is 15 residues long. Germline V gene sequence: CDR1 SGHTA, CDR2 FQGNSA. The CDR3 here is CASSDGLAGYNEQFF. For the CDR3, the DNA is TGTGCCAGCAGCGACGGACTAGCGGGGTACAATGAGCAGTTCTTC.

This chain connects TRBV6-5 to TRBJ1-4; D not resolved. V was pared by 2 bases and J by 8 bases, with 12 bases between. Per the germline V gene, CDR1 is MNHEY and CDR2 is SVGAGI. The CDR3 spans 14 residues. The CDR3 loop is CASSYLGGQEKLFF. CDR3 DNA: TGTGCCAGCAGTTACCTAGGAGGGCAGGAAAAACTGTTTTTT.

In its sample, this clone was seen once. This chain links TRBV3-1 (or the pseudogene TRBV3-2) with TRBJ2-7, with 9 nucleotides matching TRBD1. The CDR3 sequence is 15 residues long. V shed 5 bases, J shed 0 bases, and the junction held 5 bases outside the gene matches. Germline V gene lookup returns CDR1 LGHDT and CDR2 YNNKEL (reference sequence). CDR3 nucleotides: TGTGCCAGCAGCGCCACGGGACAGGGCTCCTACGAGCAGTACTTC. Its translation: CASSATGQGSYEQYF.

The chain uses TRBV5-1 and TRBJ1-1; D is unclear. The ends were cut back, 4 bases at V and 1 base at J, with 20 bases in the middle. Germline V gene data show CDR1 as SGHRS and CDR2 as YFSETQ. The length of the CDR3 is 17 residues. This chain's CDR3 is CASSPTPRVRGNTEAFF. The DNA of the CDR3 is TGCGCCAGCAGCCCAACCCCGCGGGTCCGGGGGAACACTGAAGCTTTCTTT.

This chain uses TRBV29-1 with TRBJ2-5, with 9 bases matching TRBD2. This CDR3 has 14 residues. J was trimmed by 5 bases and V by 4 bases; bases with no gene match: 8. Germline values: CDR1 SQVTM, CDR2 ANQGSEA. Here the CDR3 reads CSVGLREGHETQYF. CDR3 coding DNA: TGCAGCGTTGGTTTGCGGGAGGGCCACGAGACCCAGTACTTC.

The chain uses TRBV6-5 and TRBJ1-3; TRBD1 agrees at 7 bases. Germline-derived CDR1 and CDR2 are MNHEY and SVGAGI. With 6 bases clipped from V and 0 bases from J, the junction kept 5 bases outside the gene matches. The CDR3 is 15 amino acids. The chain's CDR3 is CASSLGQYSGNTIYF. The CDR3, as DNA: TGTGCCAGCAGCTTGGGACAGTACTCTGGAAACACCATATATTTT.

The V call is TRBV2, the J call TRBJ2-7; 9 bases are a match to TRBD2. This CDR3 is 13 amino acids long. Germline CDR1 and CDR2: SNHLY and FYNNEI. Trimming at V came to 8 bases and at J to 0 bases, leaving 2 bases not matched to a gene. As DNA, the CDR3 is TGTGCCAGCGGGCGGGAGGGCTCCTACGAGCAGTACTTC. It encodes CASGREGSYEQYF. Complete variable domain (other parts from reference TRBV2 and TRBJ2-7): EPEVTQTPSHQVTQMGQEVILRCVPISNHLYFYWYRQILGQKVEFLVSFYNNEISEKSEIFDDQFSVERPDGSNFTLKIRSTKLEDSAMYFCASGREGSYEQYFGPGTRLTVT.

A single count supports this clone. The chain joins TRBV30 to TRBJ2-7; D might be TRBD1 (5 bases). Germline V lookup: CDR1 GTSNPN, CDR2 SVGIG (reference sequence). This CDR3 region has 12 residues. V lost 5 bases to trimming and J lost 2 bases, with 10 bases between them. The CDR3 bases are TGTGCCTGGCAGGGTGGGGCCTACGAGCAGTACTTC. Its translation is CAWQGGAYEQYF. The whole variable domain, remainder taken from reference TRBV30 and TRBJ2-7, is SQTIHQWPATLVQPVGSPLSLECTVEGTSNPNLYWYRQAAGRGLQLLFYSVGIGQISSEVPQNLSASRPQDRQFILSSKKLLLSDSGFYLCAWQGGAYEQYFGPGTRLTVT.

The CDR3 reads CASSTPGARPQHF. CDR3 nucleotides: TGTGCCAGCAGTACGCCAGGGGCACGGCCCCAGCATTTT. The chain is built from TRBV28 and TRBJ1-5; possibly TRBD1 for D (6 bases). The V end was cut by 5 bases, the J end by 9 bases, with 14 bases between. From germline, CDR1 is MDHEN and CDR2 SYDVKM. The CDR3 covers 13 residues.

The V and J genes are TRBV11-2 and TRBJ2-5, with a tentative D call TRBD2 (7 bases). V dropped 1 base and J dropped 5 bases, with 17 bases sitting between them. Per germline, CDR1 SGHAT and CDR2 FQNNGV. The CDR3 is made up of 16 amino acids. CDR3 nucleotides: TGTGCCAGCAGCTTAGTGTCGCGGGGGCCGTTTGAGACCCAGTACTTC. Protein product: CASSLVSRGPFETQYF.

V usage is TRBV9 and J usage is TRBJ2-7, with 7 bases aligning to TRBD2. The germline gives CDR1 SGDLS, CDR2 YYNGEE. This CDR3 has 12 amino acids. The J segment lost 7 bases and the V segment lost 0 bases, leaving 1 base of the junction unmatched. CDR3 in DNA: TGTGCCAGCAGCGTAGTCGGGGGGGAGCAGTACTTC. As protein: CASSVVGGEQYF. Complete variable domain (other parts from reference TRBV9 and TRBJ2-7): DSGVTQTPKHLITATGQRVTLRCSPRSGDLSVYWYQQSLDQGLQFLIQYYNGEERAKGNILERFSAQQFPDLHSELNLSSLELGDSALYFCASSVVGGEQYFGPGTRLTVT.

Here the CDR3 DNA reads TGTGCCTGGAGTGTATCCCCCTTACAGGGAGAAGCTTTCTTT. Encoded protein: CAWSVSPLQGEAFF. V is TRBV30 and J is TRBJ1-1; a possible D gene is TRBD1 (6 bases). The CDR3 has 14 amino acids. The V end was cut by 0 bases, the J end by 8 bases, with 16 bases between. From germline, CDR1 is GTSNPN and CDR2 SVGIG (reference sequence).

V is TRBV4-1 and J is TRBJ2-1, with D maybe TRBD2 (7 bases). CDR3 length: 16 residues. Germline V CDR1 and CDR2: MGHRA, YSYEKL. Trimming removed 4 bases at V and 5 bases at J, with 18 bases between. Here the CDR3 reads CASSPLGGRGNNEQFF. CDR3 bases: TGCGCCAGCAGCCCACTCGGAGGGAGGGGGAACAATGAGCAGTTCTTC.

This clone was picked up many times. The CDR3 DNA sequence: TGTGCCAGTAGTAGTTCTCGGGGGGCGTCTCAGCCCCAGCATTTT. Its translation: CASSSSRGASQPQHF. The chain couples TRBV19 to TRBJ1-5, with a tentative D call TRBD1 (6 bases). CDR3 length: 15 amino acids. Trimming pared 4 bases from V and 6 bases from J, leaving 16 bases between. Germline V CDR1 and CDR2: LNHDA, SQIVND (reference sequence).

The chain employs TRBV6-1 and TRBJ2-7, with TRBD1 identical over 7 bases. Germline V lookup: CDR1 MNHNS, CDR2 SASEGT. The junction had 4 bases not matched to a gene; V was cut back by 2 bases and J by 3 bases. The CDR3 covers 14 residues. The CDR3 coding sequence is TGTGCCAGCAGTGAATTAGGGGGCGGCTACGAGCAGTACTTC. Amino acids: CASSELGGGYEQYF.

The gene calls are TRBV6-5 and TRBJ1-1; D might be TRBD1 (6 bases). V gave up 5 bases and J gave up 1 base, with 14 bases separating them. The germline V gene has CDR1 MNHEY and CDR2 SVGAGI. The CDR3 covers 15 residues. CDR3 loop: CASSPTGQWNTEAFF. DNA of the CDR3: TGTGCCAGCAGTCCCACAGGACAGTGGAACACTGAAGCTTTCTTT.